The TCR beta chain under discussion was sequenced for a study of shared clonotypes between healthy human individuals. Overall study findings and caveats: Sampling used blood alone; tissue repertoires probably differ.

As concerns this clone: Its specificity is not known.

V was pared by 2 bases and J by 1 base, with 14 bases between. CDR3 length: 16 amino acids. CDR1 SSHAT and CDR2 FNYEAQ come from the germline V gene (reference sequence). Data came from immunoSEQ multiplex PCR; TCRdb stores just in-frame clones and leaves some out. The repertoire holds about 510,000 clones, with about 95% as singletons. Naive CD45RA+ and memory CD45RA-negative subsets were split from CD4+ cells. The V call is TRBV7-7, the J call TRBJ2-5; D is possibly TRBD2 (6 bases). Sequencing was performed on naive CD4+ T cells sorted from blood. Subset described: CD45RA+ positively selected. The receptor's source is a woman aged 30 to 39 in good health. This chain's CDR3 is CASSLTLTSSQETQYF. The CDR3 DNA is TGTGCCAGCAGCTTAACGCTCACTAGCTCCCAAGAGACCCAGTACTTC.